The rows below give T cell receptor beta chains drawn from one sample of a study of blood T cell repertoires in COVID-19. Measured with immunoSEQ multiplex PCR; TCRdb has only the in-frame clones, and not every one. The sample records over 150,000 clones, roughly 80% being singletons. Sequencing was performed on peripheral blood. The receptor source for this set is a woman older than 75 with acute or convalescent COVID-19. CDR3s include the opening cysteine and the closing phenylalanine or tryptophan. Fields, in order: J gene, clone size, D gene, V gene, CDR3 protein, CDR3 DNA. A D gene is named only where the DNA matches it firmly. Size is omitted from some rows. Given values are once, few, many or a class for expanded clones.

TRBJ2-6 | - | TRBD1 | TRBV4-3 | CASRDRAANVLTF | TGCGCCAGCAGAGACAGGGCCGCCAACGTCCTGACTTTC
TRBJ1-1 | - | TRBD1 | TRBV5-6 | CASSSTGGQAFF | TGTGCCAGCAGCTCGACAGGGGGCCAAGCTTTCTTT
TRBJ1-5 | once | - | TRBV7-6 | CASSLIPPVGGSAQPQHF | TGTGCCAGCAGCTTAATTCCCCCCGTGGGAGGGAGCGCTCAGCCCCAGCATTTT
TRBJ2-1 | - | - | TRBV3-1/TRBV3-2 | CASSQDAGSNNEQFF | TGTGCCAGCAGCCAAGATGCAGGATCGAACAATGAGCAGTTCTTC
TRBJ2-2 | once | - | TRBV7-8 | CASSASHNRVTGELFF | TGTGCCAGCAGCGCCTCTCACAACAGGGTCACCGGGGAGCTGTTTTTT
TRBJ1-4 | - | - | TRBV28 | CASSRNRDIGLLFF | TGTGCCAGCAGCAGAAACCGGGACATTGGACTTCTGTTTTTT
TRBJ1-5 | few | - | TRBV28 | CASSSTPWGGSEDQPQHF | TGTGCCAGCAGTTCCACCCCCTGGGGAGGGAGTGAGGATCAGCCCCAGCATTTT
TRBJ1-2 | - | TRBD1 | TRBV19 | CASSYDRANYGYTF | TGTGCCAGTAGCTATGACAGGGCAAACTATGGCTACACCTTC
TRBJ1-5 | - | TRBD1 | TRBV30 | CAWSVGGGGQPQHF | TGTGCCTGGAGTGTAGGAGGGGGCGGTCAGCCCCAGCATTTT
TRBJ2-3 | - | TRBD2 | TRBV7-2 | CASSPGGTRVGDTQYF | TGTGCCAGCAGCCCAGGTGGGACTAGAGTTGGAGATACGCAGTATTTT
TRBJ1-5 | - | TRBD1 | TRBV25-1 | CASSERDSMQPQHF | TGTGCCAGCAGTGAGAGGGACAGTATGCAGCCCCAGCATTTT
TRBJ2-1 | once | - | TRBV21-1 | CASSAYNEQFF | TGTGCCAGCAGCGCGTACAATGAGCAGTTCTTC
TRBJ1-3 | once | TRBD1 | TRBV30 | CAWSGDRAGNTIYF | TGTGCCTGGAGTGGGGACAGGGCTGGAAACACCATATATTTT
TRBJ2-7 | - | TRBD1 | TRBV7-2 | CASSIRGGTGGYEQYF | TGTGCCAGCAGCATCCGCGGTGGGACAGGGGGCTACGAGCAGTACTTC
TRBJ1-1 | - | - | TRBV6-6 | CASSYSLPQPEAFF | TGTGCCAGCAGTTACTCACTTCCGCAACCTGAAGCTTTCTTT
TRBJ2-3 | - | - | TRBV25-1 | CASSLTDTQYF | TGTGCCAGCAGTCTCACAGATACGCAGTATTTT
TRBJ2-7 | - | - | TRBV5-6 | CASSTIPGRRTNYEQYF | TGTGCCAGCAGCACCATTCCGGGACGGAGGACTAACTACGAGCAGTACTTC
TRBJ2-3 | - | TRBD2 | TRBV4-1 | CASSQGASGDTDTQYF | TGCGCCAGCAGTCAAGGGGCTAGCGGGGACACAGATACGCAGTATTTT
TRBJ1-6 | - | TRBD1 | TRBV30 | CAWSEAGGYSPLHF | TGTGCCTGGAGTGAGGCAGGGGGATATTCACCCCTCCACTTT
TRBJ2-2 | - | TRBD1 | TRBV7-2 | CASSLGDRDTGELFF | TGTGCCAGCAGCTTAGGGGACAGGGATACCGGGGAGCTGTTTTTT
TRBJ2-2 | - | - | TRBV1 | CTSSQPRGAGAQNNTGELFF | TGCACCAGCAGCCAACCCCGGGGAGCGGGGGCCCAAAACAACACCGGGGAGCTGTTTTTT
TRBJ2-3 | - | TRBD2 | TRBV5-8 | CASSLASGTDTQYF | TGTGCCAGCTCACTAGCGTCGGGCACAGATACGCAGTATTTT
TRBJ2-1 | - | - | TRBV7-9 | CASSLAGRAPYNEQFF | TGTGCCAGCAGCTTAGCGGGCAGGGCCCCCTACAATGAGCAGTTCTTC
TRBJ2-4 | - | TRBD1 | TRBV7-2 | CASSSGTGGSIQYF | TGTGCCAGCAGCAGCGGGACAGGGGGCAGCATTCAGTACTTC
TRBJ2-3 | - | TRBD1 | TRBV6-2/TRBV6-3 | CASSYSIGALRGKAPDTQYF | TGTGCCAGCAGTTACTCGATAGGGGCCCTCAGGGGGAAAGCACCAGATACGCAGTATTTT
TRBJ1-2 | - | TRBD1 | TRBV19 | CASSAQQGVLSGYTF | TGTGCCAGTAGTGCCCAACAGGGGGTGCTTTCTGGCTACACCTTC
TRBJ2-7 | few | - | TRBV19 | CASSIDPTGGEQYF | TGTGCCAGTAGTATAGATCCAACAGGCGGCGAGCAGTACTTC
TRBJ2-2 | - | TRBD1 | TRBV4-3 | CASSQDLDRVNTGELFF | TGCGCCAGCAGCCAAGATCTTGACAGGGTGAACACCGGGGAGCTGTTTTTT
TRBJ2-3 | - | - | TRBV9 | CASSVELAAADTQYF | TGTGCCAGCAGCGTAGAACTAGCCGCGGCAGATACGCAGTATTTT
TRBJ2-5 | - | TRBD2 | TRBV29-1 | CSVEDALVGGAQYF | TGCAGCGTTGAAGATGCACTAGTGGGGGGGGCCCAGTACTTC
TRBJ1-2 | - | TRBD1 | TRBV6-5 | CASSFRDRGTYGYTF | TGTGCCAGCAGTTTCCGGGACAGGGGGACCTATGGCTACACCTTC
TRBJ1-1 | few | - | TRBV5-1 | CASNTEMNTEAFF | TGCGCCAGCAACACAGAGATGAACACTGAAGCTTTCTTT
TRBJ2-1 | - | - | TRBV19 | CASSIEAQQFF | TGTGCCAGTAGTATAGAAGCGCAGCAGTTCTTC
TRBJ1-2 | - | - | TRBV6-2/TRBV6-3 | CASSSTNWSGYTF | TGTGCCAGCAGCTCAACAAACTGGAGTGGCTACACCTTC
TRBJ2-5 | - | TRBD2 | TRBV24-1 | CATTVGLAGETQYF | TGTGCCACCACTGTGGGACTAGCGGGAGAGACCCAGTACTTC
TRBJ2-5 | - | - | TRBV11-2 | CASSLLSETQYF | TGTGCCAGCAGCTTGTTGTCTGAGACCCAGTACTTC
TRBJ2-7 | - | TRBD1 | TRBV6-5 | CATTGTGTYEQYF | TGTGCCACCACCGGGACAGGGACCTACGAGCAGTACTTC
TRBJ2-7 | - | - | TRBV25-1 | CASSEFSIREQYF | TGTGCCAGCAGTGAATTTTCTATCAGGGAGCAGTACTTC
TRBJ2-1 | - | TRBD1 | TRBV5-4 | CASSFGTGDHNEQFF | TGTGCCAGCAGCTTCGGGACAGGGGATCACAATGAGCAGTTCTTC
TRBJ2-6 | once | TRBD1 | TRBV14 | CASSRYRGEKLGANVLTF | TGTGCCAGCAGCCGGTACAGGGGGGAGAAACTAGGGGCCAACGTCCTGACTTTC
TRBJ1-1 | - | TRBD1 | TRBV5-6 | CASSLYTGVNTEAFF | TGTGCCAGCAGCTTATACACAGGGGTAAACACTGAAGCTTTCTTT
TRBJ2-7 | - | - | TRBV4-3 | CASSQAQGAYEQYF | TGCGCCAGCAGCCAGGCTCAGGGTGCCTACGAGCAGTACTTC
TRBJ2-2 | - | - | TRBV19 | CASSISVTGPNTGELFF | TGTGCCAGTAGTATCTCCGTGACAGGTCCTAACACCGGGGAGCTGTTTTTT
TRBJ2-2 | - | - | TRBV5-4 | CASSPFTGELFF | TGTGCCAGCAGCCCCTTTACCGGGGAGCTGTTTTTT
TRBJ2-1 | - | TRBD2 | TRBV11-2 | CASSSQAGAVNEQFF | TGTGCCAGCAGCTCTCAAGCGGGAGCCGTCAATGAGCAGTTCTTC
TRBJ2-7 | - | TRBD2 | TRBV27 | CASSIRLAGGPTRNEQYF | TGTGCCAGCAGTATCCGACTAGCGGGAGGGCCTACGAGGAACGAGCAGTACTTC
TRBJ2-2 | - | - | TRBV5-6 | CASSFTQTSPGELFF | TGTGCCAGCAGCTTCACACAGACTAGTCCCGGGGAGCTGTTTTTT
TRBJ2-7 | - | - | TRBV4-1 | CASSRGDSYEQYF | TGCGCCAGCAGCCGCGGGGACTCCTACGAGCAGTACTTC
TRBJ2-5 | - | TRBD1 | TRBV28 | CASRGSGQGEETQYF | TGTGCCAGCAGAGGCTCAGGACAGGGGGAAGAGACCCAGTACTTC
TRBJ2-1 | few | TRBD2 | TRBV30 | CAWSLGLAGKNEQFF | TGTGCCTGGAGTTTAGGGCTAGCGGGAAAAAATGAGCAGTTCTTC